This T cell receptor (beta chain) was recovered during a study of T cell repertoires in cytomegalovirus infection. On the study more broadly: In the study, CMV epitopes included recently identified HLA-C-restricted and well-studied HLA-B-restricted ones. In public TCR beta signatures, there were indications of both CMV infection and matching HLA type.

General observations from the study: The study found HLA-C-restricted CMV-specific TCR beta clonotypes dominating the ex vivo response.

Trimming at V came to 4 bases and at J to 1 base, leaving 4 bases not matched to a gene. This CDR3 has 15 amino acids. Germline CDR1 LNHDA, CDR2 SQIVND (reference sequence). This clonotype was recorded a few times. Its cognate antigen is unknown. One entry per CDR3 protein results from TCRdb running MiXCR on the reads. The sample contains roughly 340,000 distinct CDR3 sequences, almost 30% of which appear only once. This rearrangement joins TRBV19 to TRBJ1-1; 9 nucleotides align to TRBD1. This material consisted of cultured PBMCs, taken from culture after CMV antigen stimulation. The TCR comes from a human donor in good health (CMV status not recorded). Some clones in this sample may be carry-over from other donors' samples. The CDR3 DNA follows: TGTGCCAGTAGTAGAGACAGGGGGAGGAACACTGAAGCTTTCTTT. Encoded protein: CASSRDRGRNTEAFF.